The T cell receptor (beta chain) described here comes from a study of control samples from healthy donors and cancer patients. V dropped 2 bases and J dropped 6; count of bases not matched to a gene: 6. The CDR3 spans 15 residues. Germline V CDR1 and CDR2: MNHEY, SVGAGI. The protocol was immunoSEQ multiplex PCR, while the TCRdb copy is restricted to in-frame clones and leaves out a portion. The data contain about 160,000 clones, 90% to 95% of them singletons. This sequence was found in a woman in her forties in good health. The chain has TRBV6-5 and TRBJ1-4, with 7 bases identical to TRBD1. Material for sequencing was blood. CDR3 sequence (DNA): TGTGCCAGCAGTTACGCGGGACAGCGCCATGAAAAACTGTTTTTT. The encoded protein is CASSYAGQRHEKLFF.